The 29 T cell receptor beta chains below come from one sample, sequenced in a study of T cells after posttransplantation cyclophosphamide. The assay was immunoSEQ multiplex PCR, and TCRdb's table has in-frame clones only and misses some. The sample has some 52,000 clones, roughly 86% seen once; the top ten hold 2.8%. The material sequenced was PBMCs. These receptors were collected from a man in his thirties or forties with a blood cancer, CMV-positive, and with a related stem cell donor.

The chain uses TRBV11-3 and TRBJ2-7; TRBD2 matches 10 bases. Losses at the gene ends were 4 bases for V and 1 base for J; bases not matched to a gene: 1. This CDR3 is built from 14 residues. Germline assignment: CDR1 SGHNT and CDR2 YENEEA. This CDR3 is CASSSTSGSYEQYF. In nucleotides, the CDR3 is TGTGCCAGCAGCTCGACTAGCGGGTCCTACGAGCAGTACTTC.

V gene TRBV28 combines with J gene TRBJ1-3; D gene ambiguous. The CDR3 consists of 18 residues. CDR1 and CDR2 (germline): MDHEN, SYDVKM. V was trimmed by 3 bases and J by 0 bases, leaving 18 bases between them. The CDR3 DNA follows: TGTGCCAGCAGTTTCCCCCCGTCTGGCGGCGGCTCTGGAAACACCATATATTTT. Translating it yields CASSFPPSGGGSGNTIYF.

The chain's CDR3 is CASSLGTGGPNTEAFF. In nucleotides, the CDR3 is TGCGCCAGCAGCTTGGGGACAGGGGGCCCGAACACTGAAGCTTTCTTT. The V call is TRBV5-1, the J call TRBJ1-1; 11 nucleotides match TRBD1. From germline, CDR1 is SGHRS and CDR2 YFSETQ. V lost 0 bases, J lost 1 base, and 2 bases stayed unmatched. This CDR3 spans 16 amino acids.

This clone has only a few counts. The CDR3 loop reads CASSAGQGLRTEAFF. The CDR3 DNA reads TGTGCCAGCAGTGCAGGACAGGGGCTAAGAACTGAAGCTTTCTTT. The V gene is TRBV28, the J gene TRBJ1-1; 9 bases fit TRBD1. Germline loops: CDR1 MDHEN, CDR2 SYDVKM. This CDR3 has 15 amino acids. The junction had 9 bases not matched to a gene; V was cut back by 5 bases and J by 5 bases.

The chain couples TRBV29-1 to TRBJ2-1; TRBD2 matches 12 bases. Germline trimming cut 1 base from V and 8 bases from J; bases unmatched to any gene: 15. This CDR3 has 18 amino acids. Germline V gene sequence: CDR1 SQVTM, CDR2 ANQGSEA. DNA for the CDR3: TGCAGCGTTGAAGGTTACCTAGCGGGAGGGCCTGTCGCGGATGAGCAGTTCTTC. Amino acid sequence: CSVEGYLAGGPVADEQFF.

The chain recombines TRBV29-1 with TRBJ1-5, with 7 bases identical to TRBD1. The CDR3 totals 13 residues. From germline, CDR1 is SQVTM and CDR2 ANQGSEA. After removal of 7 bases from V and 2 bases from J, the junction contained 5 bases not matched to a gene. The CDR3 region has the DNA TGCAGCGCCCAAACAGGGGGCAATCAGCCCCAGCATTTT. It translates to CSAQTGGNQPQHF.

The J gene is TRBJ2-1, the V gene TRBV18; the D is unclear. The CDR3 length is 19 residues. Germline V gives CDR1 KGHSH, CDR2 LQKENI. V lost 3 bases and J lost 0, with 21 bases in between. As DNA, the CDR3 is TGTGCCAGCTCACCCTTTTCGCCCTACGGTGAGAGCTCCTACAATGAGCAGTTCTTC. This gives the protein CASSPFSPYGESSYNEQFF.

The J gene is TRBJ2-5, the V gene TRBV5-4; TRBD2 aligns across 11 bases. This CDR3 spans 15 amino acids. The J segment lost 1 base and the V segment lost 4 bases, leaving 3 bases of the junction unmatched. The V gene's germline CDR1 is SGHNT and CDR2 YYREEE (reference sequence). The CDR3 here is CASSSSGRVQETQYF. CDR3 nucleotide sequence: TGTGCCAGCAGCAGTAGCGGGAGGGTCCAAGAGACCCAGTACTTC.

The chain combines TRBV4-1 with TRBJ2-5; 9 bases align to TRBD1. Germline trimming cut 1 base from V and 0 bases from J; bases unmatched to any gene: 3. The CDR3 has 16 amino acids. Germline CDR1 MGHRA, CDR2 YSYEKL. The CDR3 sequence: CASSQGWTGDQETQYF. CDR3 sequence (DNA): TGCGCCAGCAGCCAAGGGTGGACAGGGGACCAAGAGACCCAGTACTTC.

V and J are TRBV7-3 and TRBJ2-2; 13 nucleotides match TRBD2. Germline loops: CDR1 SGHTA, CDR2 FQGTGA. With 8 bases clipped from V and 1 base from J, the junction kept 1 base outside the gene matches. This CDR3 contains 15 residues. The CDR3 here is CASRLAGGNTGELFF. CDR3 DNA: TGTGCCAGCCGACTAGCGGGAGGGAACACCGGGGAGCTGTTTTTT.

This chain joins TRBV21-1 and TRBJ1-5; the DNA was not used to check the table's D call, TRBD1. TRBV21-1 is reported as a pseudogene. This CDR3 is built from 16 residues. The CDR3 loop reads CASSKANRNLNQPQHF. Written as DNA, the CDR3 is TGTGCCAGCAGCAAAGCAAACAGAAACCTCAATCAGCCCCAGCATTTT.

Concerning this clone itself: At one end, the junction sequence differs from germline, possibly due to a read error. The chain carries TRBV19 and TRBJ1-4; D is unresolved. CDR1 is LNHDA, CDR2 SQIVND, per germline (reference sequence). The CDR3 extends over 15 amino acids. The CDR3 coding sequence is TGTGCCAGTAGTATTGGCAGGAGCACTAGTGAAAAACTGTTTTTT. Protein: CASSIGRSTSEKLFF. Drawing the rest from reference TRBV19 and TRBJ1-4, the complete variable domain is DGGITQSPKYLFRKEGQNVTLSCEQNLNHDAMYWYRQDPGQGLRLIYYSQIVNDFQKGDIAEGYSVSREKKESFPLTVTSAQKNPTAFYLCASSIGRSTSEKLFFGSGTQLSVL.

V and J are TRBV2 and TRBJ2-1; 7 bases map to TRBD2. Germline CDR1 and CDR2: SNHLY and FYNNEI. The junction had 10 bases not matched to a gene; V was cut back by 5 bases and J by 15 bases. The CDR3 totals 12 residues. DNA for the CDR3: TGTGCCAGCAGTATGGAGGCGGGAGTGGGGTTCTTC. Translation gives CASSMEAGVGFF.

The CDR3 coding sequence is TGTGCAATTAAACGACAGGGACGTTCAGCTGGCTACACCTTC. Protein sequence: CAIKRQGRSAGYTF. The genes are TRBV19 and TRBJ1-2; 7 nucleotides align to TRBD1. The CDR3 is 14 amino acids. The germline CDR1 and CDR2 sequences are LNHDA and SQIVND (reference sequence).

The chain recombines TRBV14 with TRBJ2-3; possible D gene TRBD1, 5 bases. The CDR3 contains 16 residues. The ends were cut back, 1 base at V and 4 bases at J, with 15 bases in the middle. Germline CDR1 SGHDN, CDR2 FVKESK. This chain's CDR3 is CASSQGKKGFSDTQYF. The CDR3, as DNA: TGTGCCAGCAGCCAAGGGAAGAAGGGGTTCTCAGATACGCAGTATTTT.

This sequence joins TRBV5-4 and TRBJ1-3; D ambiguous. Germline CDR1 is SGHNT and CDR2 is YYREEE (reference sequence). CDR3 size: 17 residues. With 2 bases removed from V and 4 bases from J, the gap between germline ends came to 19 bases. CDR3 amino acids: CASSFSSALRGGNTIYF. CDR3 in DNA: TGTGCCAGCAGCTTCTCCAGCGCCTTACGCGGGGGAAACACCATATATTTT.

The chain recombines TRBV7-3 with TRBJ1-1, with TRBD1 matching over 12 bases. The CDR3 sequence is 19 residues long. Trimming took 2 bases from V and 0 from J; bases not matched to a gene: 10. Germline V CDR1 and CDR2: SGHTA, FQGTGA. In nucleotides, the CDR3 is TGTGCCAGCAGCTTACCGCTCGGGACAGGGGGCCTATTGAACACTGAAGCTTTCTTT. Encoded protein: CASSLPLGTGGLLNTEAFF.

This clone appeared once. The V gene is TRBV5-1, the J gene TRBJ2-5; TRBD1 matches at 9 bases. This CDR3 contains 16 residues. Germline V gene sequence: CDR1 SGHRS, CDR2 YFSETQ. V was clipped by 2 bases and J by 6 bases; unmatched bases: 11. Here the CDR3 reads CASSLRQGGGWQTQYF. CDR3 sequence (DNA): TGCGCCAGCAGCTTAAGACAGGGGGGCGGATGGCAGACCCAGTACTTC.

This clone was seen only a few times. This chain connects TRBV27 to TRBJ2-2, with 7 bases that match TRBD2. This CDR3 has 19 residues. The germline V gene encodes CDR1 MNHEY and CDR2 SMNVEV (reference sequence). J lost 2 bases, V lost 9 bases, and 21 bases had no gene match. The CDR3 loop reads CARRNMFYTGGPNTGELFF. The CDR3 DNA is TGTGCCAGGAGGAATATGTTTTACACGGGAGGTCCAAACACCGGGGAGCTGTTTTTT.

This CDR3 is CASSRAGDTQYF. The CDR3 DNA is TGTGCCAGCAGCCGAGCAGGAGATACGCAGTATTTT. The gene calls are TRBV7-3 and TRBJ2-3; D remains unclear. With 5 bases removed from V and 5 bases from J, the gap between germline ends came to 8 bases. Germline CDR1 reads SGHTA; CDR2 reads FQGTGA. This CDR3 comprises 12 residues.

The chain is built from TRBV5-1 and TRBJ2-1; TRBD2 matches at 8 bases. V dropped 0 bases and J dropped 2; count of bases not matched to a gene: 7. Germline lookup yields CDR1 SGHRS and CDR2 YFSETQ. The CDR3 has 17 amino acids. CDR3 in DNA: TGCGCCAGCAGCTTGGCGTTAGCGGGGATTACCTACAATGAGCAGTTCTTC. As protein: CASSLALAGITYNEQFF.

In this sample, this clone turned up a few times. J is TRBJ1-3 and V is TRBV5-5, with D tentatively TRBD1 (5 bases). From germline, CDR1 is SGHKS and CDR2 YYEKEE (reference sequence). With 0 bases removed from V and 1 base from J, the gap between germline ends came to 11 bases. The CDR3 is 16 residues long. The CDR3 loop is CASSLGGAGSGNTIYF. CDR3 DNA: TGTGCCAGCAGCTTGGGGGGCGCTGGGTCTGGAAACACCATATATTTT.

The chain couples TRBV28 to TRBJ2-1; TRBD1 might be the D (6 bases). The CDR3 runs to 14 residues. With 1 base removed from V and 7 bases from J, the gap between germline ends came to 11 bases. Germline V CDR1 and CDR2: MDHEN, SYDVKM. The CDR3 DNA is TGTGCCAGCAGTTTATACCAGGGGTGGAATGAGCAGTTCTTC. Translating it yields CASSLYQGWNEQFF.

The V gene is TRBV19, the J gene TRBJ1-1, with D possibly TRBD1 on 6 matching bases. This CDR3 region has 16 residues. Germline V CDR1 and CDR2: LNHDA, SQIVND (reference sequence). The V end lost 4 bases, the J end lost 0 bases, and 15 bases lay between the germline ends. The CDR3 spells CASSTSGTPMNTEAFF. DNA for the CDR3: TGTGCCAGTAGTACCTCCGGGACACCCATGAACACTGAAGCTTTCTTT.

This clone occurred a few times. CDR3 DNA: TGTGCCAGTACCCCACCGGGACAGCCTAACACTGAAGCTTTCTTT. Protein: CASTPPGQPNTEAFF. The rearrangement uses TRBV19 and TRBJ1-1; TRBD1 matches at 7 bases. Looked up from germline, CDR1 is LNHDA and CDR2 is SQIVND (reference sequence). The CDR3 length is 15 residues. V was clipped by 7 bases and J by 2 bases; unmatched bases: 10.

This clone has a single count. The chain couples TRBV18 to TRBJ1-5, with TRBD1 matching 9 bases. The germline gives CDR1 KGHSH, CDR2 LQKENI. Trimming took 4 bases from V and 8 from J; bases not matched to a gene: 3. The CDR3 contains 13 residues. CDR3 sequence reads: CASSQDRGEPQHF. CDR3 coding DNA: TGTGCCAGCTCACAGGACAGGGGAGAGCCCCAGCATTTT.

This sequence joins TRBV6-1 and TRBJ1-5; D is possibly TRBD1 (5 bases). The V gene lost 5 bases and the J gene lost 0 bases, with 8 bases spanning the gap. The germline V gene encodes CDR1 MNHNS and CDR2 SASEGT. CDR3 length: 14 residues. CDR3 nucleotides: TGTGCCAGCAGTTATGACAGTAGCAATCAGCCCCAGCATTTT. Its translation: CASSYDSSNQPQHF.

The V call is TRBV4-2, the J call TRBJ1-1, with 9 bases lining up with TRBD1. The germline V gene encodes CDR1 LGHNA and CDR2 YNFKEQ. CDR3 length: 17 amino acids. J lost 3 bases, V lost 1 base, and 9 bases had no gene match. CDR3 sequence: CASSQVLRGQGYTEAFF. CDR3 bases: TGTGCCAGCAGCCAAGTTCTGCGGGGACAGGGTTACACTGAAGCTTTCTTT.

The rearrangement uses TRBV6-1 and TRBJ1-5, with a tentative D call TRBD1 (5 bases). V lost 6 bases and J 9 bases, leaving 15 bases between the germline ends. The CDR3 covers 13 residues. CDR1 and CDR2 (germline): MNHNS, SASEGT. The CDR3 DNA follows: TGTGCCAGCAGCCCCAGGGCCCTCCTGCCCCAGCATTTT. Translating it yields CASSPRALLPQHF.